Listed below are T cell receptor beta chains from one sample, sequenced in a study of T-cell memory formation after mild COVID-19. MiXCR, applied by TCRdb to the 5' RACE reads, yields one record per CDR3 protein. The table includes some 200,000 distinct CDR3 sequences, around 9.5% detected once. The sequenced sample consisted of PBMCs or a T cell subset sorted from them (not recorded which). The receptors were sampled from a man between 18 and 29 years old who had mild COVID-19 (a few samples of this study predate the infection). Cell type and time point are not known. The CDR3 runs from the conserved cysteine through the conserved F or W. A D gene is named only where the DNA matches it firmly. Only some rows state a clone size, as once, few, many or a class for expanded clones.

>TRBJ2-7|TRBV20-1|TRBD1|many
TGCAGTGCTAGTCAAGGGGGCCAGGGGCGAAACGAGCAGTACTTC
CSASQGGQGRNEQYF
>TRBJ1-2|TRBV7-2|TRBD1|many
TGTGCCAGCAGCTCACCGGGCGGGACAGGGTCTGGCTACACCTTC
CASSSPGGTGSGYTF
>TRBJ2-1|TRBV18|.|few
TGTGCCAGCTCACTTGGGAATTCCCACAATGAGCAGTTCTTC
CASSLGNSHNEQFF
>TRBJ2-3|TRBV7-2|.|many
TGTGCCAGCAGCCGTTGGGATAGCCGGAGCACAGATACGCAGTATTTT
CASSRWDSRSTDTQYF
>TRBJ1-2|TRBV20-1|.|.
TGCAGTGCTGGCGTCGGCACCTTC
CSAGVGTF
>TRBJ2-7|TRBV5-1|TRBD1|many
TGCGCCAGCAGCCCGTCGTGGGACAGGATCCACGAGCAGTACTTC
CASSPSWDRIHEQYF
>TRBJ2-5|TRBV20-1|.|many
TGCAGTGCTAGAGAGGGACCTCAAGAGACCCAGTACTTC
CSAREGPQETQYF
>TRBJ1-6|TRBV27|.|.
TGTGCCAGCAGTCCCAGAGGCGCCGGTTCACCCCTCCACTTT
CASSPRGAGSPLHF
>TRBJ2-5|TRBV6-6|TRBD2|.
TGTGCCAGCAGTCCCCTGGCGGGGGGGCTTTCCGTGACCCAGTACTTC
CASSPLAGGLSVTQYF
>TRBJ1-5|TRBV12-3/TRBV12-4|.|.
TGTGCCAGCAGTTTCAGGAGGGCTGGCAATCAGCCCCAGCATTTT
CASSFRRAGNQPQHF
>TRBJ2-1|TRBV5-1|TRBD2|few
TGCGCCAGCAGCTTGTTTCCCGCTAGCGGGGTCAATGAGCAGTTCTTC
CASSLFPASGVNEQFF
>TRBJ2-1|TRBV12-3/TRBV12-4|TRBD1|few
TGTGCCAGCAGCACCGGGACAGGGGTAAGAGGAGAGCAGTTCTTC
CASSTGTGVRGEQFF
>TRBJ1-4|TRBV2|TRBD1|few
TGTGCCAGCATCCCGGGACAGGGGCGTCGTGAAAAACTGTTTTTT
CASIPGQGRREKLFF
>TRBJ2-1|TRBV6-2/TRBV6-3|.|.
TGTGCCAGCAGCCTTAACGCGGGCCCGTACAATGAGCAGTTCTTC
CASSLNAGPYNEQFF
>TRBJ2-5|TRBV10-3|.|few
TGTGCCATCAGTGGGGACAACTCCCAAGAGACCCAGTACTTC
CAISGDNSQETQYF
>TRBJ2-5|TRBV4-2|.|.
TGTGCCAGCAGCCAAGATAGGTCGGAACAAGAGACCCAGTACTTC
CASSQDRSEQETQYF
>TRBJ2-3|TRBV7-2|.|many
TGTGCCAGCAGCTTAGCGCCCGCGGGAGATACGCAGTATTTT
CASSLAPAGDTQYF
>TRBJ2-3|TRBV5-1|.|few
TGCGCCAGCAGCTTGAAACAGGGACCTAGCACAGATACGCAGTATTTT
CASSLKQGPSTDTQYF
>TRBJ1-4|TRBV7-2|.|few
TGTGCCAGCAGCTCACAGGGAGGGTTTGATGAAAAACTGTTTTTT
CASSSQGGFDEKLFF
>TRBJ1-4|TRBV30|.|few
TGTGCCTGTCACCGGTCGGGCAGCCGGGAAAAACTGTTTTTT
CACHRSGSREKLFF
>TRBJ2-1|TRBV7-2|TRBD2|.
TGTGCCAGCAGCTTAAGCGGGAGCCAGCCATTGTTCTTC
CASSLSGSQPLFF
>TRBJ2-3|TRBV5-1|.|.
TGCGCCAGCAGAACCCCGGGAGGCACAGATACGCAGTATTTT
CASRTPGGTDTQYF
>TRBJ1-1|TRBV6-6|.|few
TGTGCCAGCAGTTACTGGAGCACTGAAGCTTTCTTT
CASSYWSTEAFF
>TRBJ2-2|TRBV12-3/TRBV12-4|.|many
TGTGCCAGCATGTCACAGGGATCTGACGGGGAGCTGTTTTTT
CASMSQGSDGELFF
>TRBJ2-5|TRBV6-2/TRBV6-3|.|.
TGTGCCAGCAGTTACCCGGCGGCAGGTGAGGGGACCCAGTACTTC
CASSYPAAGEGTQYF
>TRBJ2-3|TRBV20-1|TRBD2|many
TGCAGTGCGTTGAGCGGGGCCCGCACAGATACGCAGTATTTT
CSALSGARTDTQYF
>TRBJ2-1|TRBV6-5|.|few
TGTGCCAGCTGGGGACCCGCTTACAATGAGCAGTTCTTC
CASWGPAYNEQFF